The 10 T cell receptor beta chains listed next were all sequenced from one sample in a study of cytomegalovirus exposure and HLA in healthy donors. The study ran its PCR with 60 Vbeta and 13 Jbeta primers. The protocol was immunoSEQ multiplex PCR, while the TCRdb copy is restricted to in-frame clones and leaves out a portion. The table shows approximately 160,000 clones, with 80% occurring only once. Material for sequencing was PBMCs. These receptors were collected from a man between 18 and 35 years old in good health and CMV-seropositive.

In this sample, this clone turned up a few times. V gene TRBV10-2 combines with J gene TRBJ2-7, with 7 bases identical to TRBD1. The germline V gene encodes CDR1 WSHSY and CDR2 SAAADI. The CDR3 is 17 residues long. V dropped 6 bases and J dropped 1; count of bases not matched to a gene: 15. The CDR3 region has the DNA TGCGCCAGCAGGGACTTCACATACAGGGGAATATCCTACGAGCAGTACTTC. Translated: CASRDFTYRGISYEQYF.

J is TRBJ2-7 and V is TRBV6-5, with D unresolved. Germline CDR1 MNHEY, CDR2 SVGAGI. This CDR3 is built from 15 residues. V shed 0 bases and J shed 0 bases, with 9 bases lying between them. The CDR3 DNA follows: TGTGCCAGCAGTTACTCGATTTCGAGCTCCTACGAGCAGTACTTC. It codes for CASSYSISSSYEQYF.

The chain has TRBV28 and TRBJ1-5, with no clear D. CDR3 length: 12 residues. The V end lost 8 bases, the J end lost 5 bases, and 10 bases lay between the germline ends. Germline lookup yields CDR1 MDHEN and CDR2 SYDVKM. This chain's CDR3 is CASSVRDQPQHF. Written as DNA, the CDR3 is TGTGCCAGCTCGGTCCGCGATCAGCCCCAGCATTTT.

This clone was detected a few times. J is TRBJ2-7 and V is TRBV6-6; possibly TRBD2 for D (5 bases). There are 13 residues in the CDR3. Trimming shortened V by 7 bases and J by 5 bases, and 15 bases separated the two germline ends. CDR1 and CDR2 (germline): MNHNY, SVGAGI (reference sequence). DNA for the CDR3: TGTGCCAGCATCTCGGGAACTCTCGACGAGCAGTACTTC. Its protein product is CASISGTLDEQYF.

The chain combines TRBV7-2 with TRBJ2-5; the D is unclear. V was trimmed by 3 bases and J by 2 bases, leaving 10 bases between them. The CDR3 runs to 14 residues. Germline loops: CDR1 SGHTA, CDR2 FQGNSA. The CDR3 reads CASSFTLRQETQYF. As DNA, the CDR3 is TGTGCCAGCAGCTTTACCTTGCGGCAAGAGACCCAGTACTTC. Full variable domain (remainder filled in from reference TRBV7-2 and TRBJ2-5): GAGVSQSPSNKVTEKGKDVELRCDPISGHTALYWYRQSLGQGLEFLIYFQGNSAPDKSGLPSDRFSAERTGGSVSTLTIQRTQQEDSAVYLCASSFTLRQETQYFGPGTRLLVL.

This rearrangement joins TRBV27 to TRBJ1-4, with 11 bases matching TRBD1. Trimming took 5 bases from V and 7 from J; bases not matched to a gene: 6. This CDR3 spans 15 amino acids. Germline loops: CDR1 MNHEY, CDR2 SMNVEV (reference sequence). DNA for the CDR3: TGTGCCAGCAGTATAGGACAGGGGGCTTCTGAAAAACTGTTTTTT. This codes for CASSIGQGASEKLFF.

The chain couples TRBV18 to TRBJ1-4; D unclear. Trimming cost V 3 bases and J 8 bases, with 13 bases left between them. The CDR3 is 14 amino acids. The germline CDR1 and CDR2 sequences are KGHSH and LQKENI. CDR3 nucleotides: TGTGCCAGCTCACCGCGGGTCGAGTTGGAAAAACTGTTTTTT. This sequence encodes CASSPRVELEKLFF.

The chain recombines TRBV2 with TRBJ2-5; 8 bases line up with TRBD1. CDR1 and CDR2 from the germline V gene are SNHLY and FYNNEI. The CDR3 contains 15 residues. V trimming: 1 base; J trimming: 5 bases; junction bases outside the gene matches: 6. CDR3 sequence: CASSEGVRGPETQYF. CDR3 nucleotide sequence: TGTGCCAGCAGTGAAGGAGTCAGGGGGCCGGAGACCCAGTACTTC.

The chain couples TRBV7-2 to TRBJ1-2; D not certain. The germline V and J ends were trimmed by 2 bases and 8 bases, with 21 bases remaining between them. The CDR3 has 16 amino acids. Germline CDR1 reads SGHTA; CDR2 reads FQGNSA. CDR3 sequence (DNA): TGTGCCAGCAGCTTAAGCGCCGGAGGGAGGGCTGGAGGCTACACCTTC. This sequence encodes CASSLSAGGRAGGYTF.

The CDR3 loop reads CASREARRGLSYEQYF. The CDR3 DNA sequence: TGTGCCAGCAGAGAAGCGAGAAGGGGGCTCTCCTACGAGCAGTACTTC. The gene calls are TRBV11-2 and TRBJ2-7, with 7 nucleotides matching TRBD1. Germline values: CDR1 SGHAT, CDR2 FQNNGV. With 6 bases clipped from V and 0 bases from J, the junction kept 11 bases outside the gene matches. The CDR3 has 16 residues.